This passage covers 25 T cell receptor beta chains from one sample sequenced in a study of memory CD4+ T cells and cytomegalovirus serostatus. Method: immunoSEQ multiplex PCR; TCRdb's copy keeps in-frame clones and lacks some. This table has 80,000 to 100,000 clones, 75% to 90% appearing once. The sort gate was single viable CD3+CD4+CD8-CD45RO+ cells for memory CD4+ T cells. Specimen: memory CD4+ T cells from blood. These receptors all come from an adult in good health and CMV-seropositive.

Written as DNA, the CDR3 is TGCGCCAGCAGCTTAGCGGGAGGCGGCACAGATACGCAGTATTTT. It specifies CASSLAGGGTDTQYF. The chain couples TRBV5-1 to TRBJ2-3; 9 nucleotides agree with TRBD2. CDR1 SGHRS and CDR2 YFSETQ come from the germline V gene. V lost 2 bases and J lost 1; bases outside the gene matches: 2. This CDR3 comprises 15 residues.

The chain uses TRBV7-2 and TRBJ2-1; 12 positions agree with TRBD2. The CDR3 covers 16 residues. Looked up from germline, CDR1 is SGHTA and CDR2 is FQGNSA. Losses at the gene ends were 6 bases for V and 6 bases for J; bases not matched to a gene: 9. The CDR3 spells CASSSRTSGARNEQFF. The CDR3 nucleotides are TGTGCCAGCAGTTCCCGGACTAGCGGGGCCCGCAATGAGCAGTTCTTC.

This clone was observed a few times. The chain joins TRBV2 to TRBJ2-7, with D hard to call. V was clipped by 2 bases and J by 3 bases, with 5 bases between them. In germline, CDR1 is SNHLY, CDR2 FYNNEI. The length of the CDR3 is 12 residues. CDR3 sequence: CASSEWFYEQYF. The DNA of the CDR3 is TGTGCCAGCAGTGAATGGTTCTACGAGCAGTACTTC.

CDR3 in DNA: TGTGCCAGCAGCTTAGCGGGCACTAGCGGCACCGGGGAGCTGTTTTTT. Amino acids: CASSLAGTSGTGELFF. The chain links TRBV7-2 to TRBJ2-2; 8 bases map to TRBD2. Per the germline V gene, CDR1 is SGHTA and CDR2 is FQGNSA. V lost 0 bases and J lost 4; bases outside the gene matches: 4. The CDR3 contains 16 residues.

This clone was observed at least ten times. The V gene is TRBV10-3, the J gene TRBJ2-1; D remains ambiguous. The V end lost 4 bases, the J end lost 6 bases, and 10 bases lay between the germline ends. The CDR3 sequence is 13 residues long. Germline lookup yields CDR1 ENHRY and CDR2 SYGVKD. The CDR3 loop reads CAISAPRTNEQFF. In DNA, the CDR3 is TGTGCCATCAGTGCCCCCCGCACCAATGAGCAGTTCTTC.

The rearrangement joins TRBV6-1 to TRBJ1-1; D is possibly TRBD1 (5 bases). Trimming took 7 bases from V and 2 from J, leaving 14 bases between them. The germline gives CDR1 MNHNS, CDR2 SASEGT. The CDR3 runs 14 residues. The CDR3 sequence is CASKASTANTEAFF. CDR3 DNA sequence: TGTGCCAGCAAGGCATCGACAGCAAACACTGAAGCTTTCTTT.

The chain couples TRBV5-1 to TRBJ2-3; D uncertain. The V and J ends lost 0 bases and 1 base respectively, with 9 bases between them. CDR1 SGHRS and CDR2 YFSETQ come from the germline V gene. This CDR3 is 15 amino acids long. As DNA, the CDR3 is TGCGCCAGCAGCTTGGGCTCCCGGGGCACAGATACGCAGTATTTT. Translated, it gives CASSLGSRGTDTQYF.

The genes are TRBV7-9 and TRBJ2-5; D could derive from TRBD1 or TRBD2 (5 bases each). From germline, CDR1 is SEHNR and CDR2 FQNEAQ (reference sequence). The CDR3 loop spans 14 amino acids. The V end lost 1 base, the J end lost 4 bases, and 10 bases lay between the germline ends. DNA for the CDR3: TGTGCCAGCAGCTTAGATCGGGGCGGAGAGACCCAGTACTTC. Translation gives CASSLDRGGETQYF. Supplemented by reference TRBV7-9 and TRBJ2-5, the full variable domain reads DTGVSQNPRHKITKRGQNVTFRCDPISEHNRLYWYRQTLGQGPEFLTYFQNEAQLEKSRLLSDRFSAERPKGSFSTLEIQRTEQGDSAMYLCASSLDRGGETQYFGPGTRLLVL.

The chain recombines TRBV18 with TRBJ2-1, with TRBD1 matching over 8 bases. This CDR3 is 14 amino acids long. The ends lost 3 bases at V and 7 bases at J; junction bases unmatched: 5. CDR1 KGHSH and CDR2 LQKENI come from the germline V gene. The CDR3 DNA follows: TGTGCCAGCTCACCGACAGGGGTCTCGAATGAGCAGTTCTTC. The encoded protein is CASSPTGVSNEQFF.

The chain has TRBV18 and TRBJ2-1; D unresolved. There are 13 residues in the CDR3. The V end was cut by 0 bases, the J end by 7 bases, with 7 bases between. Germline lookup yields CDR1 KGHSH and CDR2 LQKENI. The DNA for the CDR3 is TGTGCCAGCTCACCACCGAACCCAAATGAGCAGTTCTTC. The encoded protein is CASSPPNPNEQFF. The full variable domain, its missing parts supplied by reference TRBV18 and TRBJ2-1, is NAGVMQNPRHLVRRRGQEARLRCSPMKGHSHVYWYRQLPEEGLKFMVYLQKENIIDESGMPKERFSAEFPKEGPSILRIQQVVRGDSAAYFCASSPPNPNEQFFGPGTRLTVL.

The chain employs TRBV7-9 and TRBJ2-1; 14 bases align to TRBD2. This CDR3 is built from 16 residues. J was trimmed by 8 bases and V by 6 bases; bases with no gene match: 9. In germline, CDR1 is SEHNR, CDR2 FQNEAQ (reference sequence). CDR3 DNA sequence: TGTGCCAGCAGTTCCAGGACTAGCGGGAGGATTGATGAGCAGTTCTTC. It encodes CASSSRTSGRIDEQFF.

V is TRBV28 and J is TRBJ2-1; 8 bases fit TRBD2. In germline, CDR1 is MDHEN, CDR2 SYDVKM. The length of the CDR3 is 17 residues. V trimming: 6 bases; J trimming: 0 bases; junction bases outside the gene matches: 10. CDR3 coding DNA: TGTGCCAGCAGACTTATTAGCGGGACCGACTCCTACAATGAGCAGTTCTTC. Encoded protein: CASRLISGTDSYNEQFF.

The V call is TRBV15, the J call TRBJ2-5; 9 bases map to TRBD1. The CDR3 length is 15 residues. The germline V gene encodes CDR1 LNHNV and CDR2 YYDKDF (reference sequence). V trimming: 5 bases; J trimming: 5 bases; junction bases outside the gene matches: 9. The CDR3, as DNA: TGTGCCACCAGCCCAACCCCGGACAGGGGTGAGACCCAGTACTTC. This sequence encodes CATSPTPDRGETQYF.

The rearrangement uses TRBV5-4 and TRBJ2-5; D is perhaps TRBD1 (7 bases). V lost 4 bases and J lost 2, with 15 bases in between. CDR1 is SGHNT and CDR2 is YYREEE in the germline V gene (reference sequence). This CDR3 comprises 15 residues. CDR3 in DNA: TGTGCCAGCAGCAAAGACAGGGACTTACAAGAGACCCAGTACTTC. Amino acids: CASSKDRDLQETQYF. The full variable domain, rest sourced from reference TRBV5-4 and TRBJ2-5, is ETGVTQSPTHLIKTRGQQVTLRCSSQSGHNTVSWYQQALGQGPQFIFQYYREEENGRGNFPPRFSGLQFPNYSSELNVNALELDDSALYLCASSKDRDLQETQYFGPGTRLLVL.

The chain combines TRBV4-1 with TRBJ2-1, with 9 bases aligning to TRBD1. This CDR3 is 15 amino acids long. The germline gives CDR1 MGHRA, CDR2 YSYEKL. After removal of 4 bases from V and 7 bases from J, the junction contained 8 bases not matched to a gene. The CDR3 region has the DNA TGCGCCAGCAGCCCCGGGACAGGGAGTAGGAATGAGCAGTTCTTC. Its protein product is CASSPGTGSRNEQFF.

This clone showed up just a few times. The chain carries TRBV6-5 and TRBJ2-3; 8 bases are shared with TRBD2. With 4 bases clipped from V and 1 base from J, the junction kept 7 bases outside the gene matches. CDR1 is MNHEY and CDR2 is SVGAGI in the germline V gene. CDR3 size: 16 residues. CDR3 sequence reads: CASSSPGGAGTDTQYF. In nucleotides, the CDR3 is TGTGCCAGCAGTTCGCCGGGGGGGGCGGGCACAGATACGCAGTATTTT.

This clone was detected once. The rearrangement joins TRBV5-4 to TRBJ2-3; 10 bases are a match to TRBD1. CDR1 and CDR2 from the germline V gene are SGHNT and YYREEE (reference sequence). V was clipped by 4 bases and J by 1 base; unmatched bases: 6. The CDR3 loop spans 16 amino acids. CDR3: CASSAPGTGGTDTQYF. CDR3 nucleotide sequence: TGTGCCAGCAGCGCCCCCGGGACAGGGGGCACAGATACGCAGTATTTT.

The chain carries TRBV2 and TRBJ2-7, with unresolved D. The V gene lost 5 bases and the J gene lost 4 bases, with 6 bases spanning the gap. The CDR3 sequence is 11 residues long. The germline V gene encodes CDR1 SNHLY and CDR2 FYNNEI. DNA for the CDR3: TGTGCCAGCAGTCCCAGATACGAGCAGTACTTC. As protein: CASSPRYEQYF.

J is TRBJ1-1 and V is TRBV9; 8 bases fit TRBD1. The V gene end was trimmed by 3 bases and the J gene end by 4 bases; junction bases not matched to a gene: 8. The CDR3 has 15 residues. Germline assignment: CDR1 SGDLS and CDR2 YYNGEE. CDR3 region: CASSAWTGKSTEAFF. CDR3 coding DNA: TGTGCCAGCAGCGCTTGGACAGGGAAGAGCACTGAAGCTTTCTTT. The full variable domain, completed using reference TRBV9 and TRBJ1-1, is DSGVTQTPKHLITATGQRVTLRCSPRSGDLSVYWYQQSLDQGLQFLIQYYNGEERAKGNILERFSAQQFPDLHSELNLSSLELGDSALYFCASSAWTGKSTEAFFGQGTRLTVV.

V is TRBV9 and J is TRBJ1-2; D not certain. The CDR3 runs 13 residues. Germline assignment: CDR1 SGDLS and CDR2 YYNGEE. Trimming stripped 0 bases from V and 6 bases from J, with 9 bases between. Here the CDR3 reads CASSVAPQDGYTF. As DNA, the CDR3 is TGTGCCAGCAGCGTAGCTCCGCAGGATGGCTACACCTTC.

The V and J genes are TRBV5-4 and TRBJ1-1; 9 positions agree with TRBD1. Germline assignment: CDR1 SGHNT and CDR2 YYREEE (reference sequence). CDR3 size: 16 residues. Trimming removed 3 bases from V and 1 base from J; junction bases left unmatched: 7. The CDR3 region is CASSSGTGLGNTEAFF. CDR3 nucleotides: TGTGCCAGCAGCTCCGGGACAGGGCTTGGGAACACTGAAGCTTTCTTT.

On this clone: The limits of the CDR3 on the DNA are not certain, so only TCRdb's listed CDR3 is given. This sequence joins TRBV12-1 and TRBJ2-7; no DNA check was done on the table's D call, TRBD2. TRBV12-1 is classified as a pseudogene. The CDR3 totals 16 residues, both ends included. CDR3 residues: CASSFGVGTSGYEQYF.

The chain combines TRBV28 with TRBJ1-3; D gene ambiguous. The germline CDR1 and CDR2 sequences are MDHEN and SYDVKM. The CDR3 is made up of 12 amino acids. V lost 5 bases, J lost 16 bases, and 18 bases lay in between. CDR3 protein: CASSIIPLVVYF. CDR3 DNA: TGTGCCAGCAGTATAATCCCCTTGGTGGTGTATTTT. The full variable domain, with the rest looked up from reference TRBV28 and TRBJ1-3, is DVKVTQSSRYLVKRTGEKVFLECVQDMDHENMFWYRQDPGLGLRLIYFSYDVKMKEKGDIPEGYSVSREKKERFSLILESASTNQTSMYLCASSIIPLVVYFGEGSWLTVV.

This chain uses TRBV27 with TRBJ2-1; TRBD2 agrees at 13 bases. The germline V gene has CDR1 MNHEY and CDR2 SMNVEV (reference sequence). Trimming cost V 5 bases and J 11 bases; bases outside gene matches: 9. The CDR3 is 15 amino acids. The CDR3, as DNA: TGTGCCAGCAGTGGGACTAGCGGGGTTACAATTCAGCAGTTCTTC. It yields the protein CASSGTSGVTIQQFF.

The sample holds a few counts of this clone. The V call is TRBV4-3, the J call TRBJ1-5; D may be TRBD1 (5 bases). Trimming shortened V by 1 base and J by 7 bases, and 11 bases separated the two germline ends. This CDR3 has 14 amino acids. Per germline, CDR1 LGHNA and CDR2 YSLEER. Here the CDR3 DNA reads TGCGCCAGCAGCCAAGTCCCCCGGGGCCAGCCCCAGCATTTT. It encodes CASSQVPRGQPQHF.